The clone carrying this T cell receptor (beta chain) was picked up many times. Its matching antigen is unknown. The data stem from a study of early T cells in non-severe SARS-CoV-2 infection. Points from the study as a whole: Comparison of clonotypes with VDJdb favored anti-spike CD8 responses while missing private and CD4 specificities.

TCRdb reanalysed the 5' RACE reads using MiXCR and keeps one entry per CDR3 protein. The sample records 62,000 or so distinct CDR3 sequences, roughly 9% being singletons. V was clipped by 2 bases and J by 4 bases, with 12 bases between them. Germline CDR1 is DFQATT and CDR2 is SNEGSKA (reference sequence). The CDR3 contains 13 residues. Specimen: whole blood, collected at baseline. The chain combines TRBV20-1 with TRBJ2-7, with D perhaps TRBD2 (5 bases). The receptor's source is an adult who was a healthcare worker with PCR-confirmed SARS-CoV-2 infection or an uninfected control (not recorded which). CDR3 region: CSARIGGRYEQYF. DNA of the CDR3: TGCAGTGCTAGAATCGGAGGACGGTACGAGCAGTACTTC.